The source of this T cell receptor beta chain is a study of T cell repertoires in cytomegalovirus infection. Study-level information: Signatures in public TCR beta sequences pointed to both CMV infection and matching HLA type.

Via MiXCR, TCRdb re-called the reads, giving one row per CDR3 protein. This table holds approximately 750,000 distinct CDR3 sequences, less than 40% found once. CDR3 length: 13 residues. V was pared by 3 bases and J by 6 bases, with 11 bases between. CDR1 is DFQATT and CDR2 is SNEGSKA in the germline V gene (reference sequence). About this clonotype itself: Its antigen is as yet unknown.

Study conclusions and caveats: CMV-specific HLA-C-restricted TCR beta clonotypes dominated the ex vivo response. Cumulative frequency (of public TCR beta family members) identified carriers of CMV plus the relevant HLA.

This rearrangement joins TRBV20-1 to TRBJ2-2, with D possibly TRBD1 on 6 matching bases. The receptor was isolated from a human donor in good health (CMV status not recorded). Some clones in this sample may be carry-over from other donors' samples. Material for sequencing was PBMCs. CDR3 coding DNA: TGCAGTGCTAGGGGCCAGGGGCCCGGGGAGCTGTTTTTT. It encodes CSARGQGPGELFF.